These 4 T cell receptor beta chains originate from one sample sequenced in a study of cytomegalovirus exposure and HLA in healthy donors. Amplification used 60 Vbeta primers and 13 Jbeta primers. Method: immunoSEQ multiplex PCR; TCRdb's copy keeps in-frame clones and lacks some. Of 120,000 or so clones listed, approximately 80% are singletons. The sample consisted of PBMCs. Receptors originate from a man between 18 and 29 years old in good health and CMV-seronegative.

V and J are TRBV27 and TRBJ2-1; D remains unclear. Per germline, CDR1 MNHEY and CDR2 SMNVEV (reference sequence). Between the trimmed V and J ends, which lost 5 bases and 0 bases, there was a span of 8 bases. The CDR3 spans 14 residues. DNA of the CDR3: TGTGCCAGCAGTCGAGGTGGCTCCTACAATGAGCAGTTCTTC. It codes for CASSRGGSYNEQFF.

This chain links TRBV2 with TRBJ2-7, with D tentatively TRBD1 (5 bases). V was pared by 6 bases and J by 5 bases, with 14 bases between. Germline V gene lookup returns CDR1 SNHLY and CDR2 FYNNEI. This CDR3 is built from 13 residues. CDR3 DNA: TGTGCCAGCAGCCTATTCAGGGATCACGAGCAGTACTTC. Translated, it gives CASSLFRDHEQYF.

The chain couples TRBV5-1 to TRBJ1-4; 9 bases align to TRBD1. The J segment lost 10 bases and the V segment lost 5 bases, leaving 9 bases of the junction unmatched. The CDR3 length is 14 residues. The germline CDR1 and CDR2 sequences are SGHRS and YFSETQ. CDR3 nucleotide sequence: TGCGCCAGCAGTCTGACAGGGGGACCTGGAAAACTGTTTTTT. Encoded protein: CASSLTGGPGKLFF.

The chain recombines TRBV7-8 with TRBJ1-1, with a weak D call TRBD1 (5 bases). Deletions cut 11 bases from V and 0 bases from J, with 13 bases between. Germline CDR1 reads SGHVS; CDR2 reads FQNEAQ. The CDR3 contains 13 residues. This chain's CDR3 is CAGGGTLNTEAFF. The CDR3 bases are TGTGCCGGCGGAGGGACCTTGAACACTGAAGCTTTCTTT.